Described below is a single T cell receptor (beta chain) sequence and its context. Its antigen is undetermined. All of the isolated RNA was reverse transcribed, so expressed TCRB transcripts were sequenced. The data were produced by immunoSEQ multiplex PCR, yet TCRdb's version contains in-frame clones alone and is incomplete. The sample contains about 650,000 clones, 9.5% to 15% of which appear only once. Via the markers CD45RO/CCR7/CD25/CD127/CD95/CD27, stem cell-like memory, regulatory, central memory and naive CD4+ cells were sorted. Purity above 98% was achieved in all sorted populations. The sample is drawn from a study of beta chain features in type 1 diabetes. General study results and limits: Type 1 diabetes patients had TCRB CDR3s that were shorter (moderately but significantly so) in all four CD4+ subsets.

From germline, CDR1 is SGHAT and CDR2 FQNNGV. V shed 6 bases and J shed 2 bases, with 8 bases lying between them. The CDR3 sequence is 13 residues long. The sequenced sample was naive CD4+ T cells from blood. The clonotype originates from a man aged 25 to 40 with type 1 diabetes. The chain is built from TRBV11-2 and TRBJ2-1; possibly TRBD1 for D (5 bases). CDR3 in amino acids: CASRGDTYNEQFF. The CDR3 coding sequence is TGTGCCAGCAGAGGGGATACCTACAATGAGCAGTTCTTC.